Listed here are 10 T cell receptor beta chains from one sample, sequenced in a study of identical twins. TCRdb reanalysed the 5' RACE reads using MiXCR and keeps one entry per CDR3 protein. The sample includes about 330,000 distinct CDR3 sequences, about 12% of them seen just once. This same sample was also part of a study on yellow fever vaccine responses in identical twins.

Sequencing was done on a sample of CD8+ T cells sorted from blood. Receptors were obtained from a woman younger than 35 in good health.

CDR3 loop: CSAGPHMSSYEQYF. In DNA, the CDR3 is TGCAGTGCGGGCCCGCATATGAGCTCCTACGAGCAGTACTTC. The rearrangement uses TRBV20-1 and TRBJ2-7; D not resolved. The CDR3 has 14 amino acids. Trimming left V 6 bases short and J 0 bases short, with 15 bases between. Germline V gene lookup returns CDR1 DFQATT and CDR2 SNEGSKA (reference sequence).

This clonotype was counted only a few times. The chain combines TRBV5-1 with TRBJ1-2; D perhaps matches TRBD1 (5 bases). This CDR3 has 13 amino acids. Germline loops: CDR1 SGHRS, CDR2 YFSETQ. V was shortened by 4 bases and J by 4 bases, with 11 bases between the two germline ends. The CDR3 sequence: CASSGAGPYGYTF. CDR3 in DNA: TGCGCCAGCAGCGGGGCAGGGCCCTATGGCTACACCTTC. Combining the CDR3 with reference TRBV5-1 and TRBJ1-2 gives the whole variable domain KAGVTQTPRYLIKTRGQQVTLSCSPISGHRSVSWYQQTPGQGLQFLFEYFSETQRNKGNFPGRFSGRQFSNSRSEMNVSTLELGDSALYLCASSGAGPYGYTFGSGTRLTVV.

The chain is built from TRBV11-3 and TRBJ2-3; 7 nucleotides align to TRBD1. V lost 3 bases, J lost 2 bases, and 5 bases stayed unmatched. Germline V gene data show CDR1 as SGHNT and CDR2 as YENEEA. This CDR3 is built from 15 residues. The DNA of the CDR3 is TGTGCCAGCAGCTTCAAACAGGGGTACACAGATACGCAGTATTTT. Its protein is CASSFKQGYTDTQYF.

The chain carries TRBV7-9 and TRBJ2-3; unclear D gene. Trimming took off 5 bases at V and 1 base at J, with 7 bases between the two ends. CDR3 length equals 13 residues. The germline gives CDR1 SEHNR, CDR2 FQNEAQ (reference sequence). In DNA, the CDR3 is TGTGCCAGCAGCCCCGTGGGCACAGATACGCAGTATTTT. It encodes CASSPVGTDTQYF. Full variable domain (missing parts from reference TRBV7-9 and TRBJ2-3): DTGVSQNPRHKITKRGQNVTFRCDPISEHNRLYWYRQTLGQGPEFLTYFQNEAQLEKSRLLSDRFSAERPKGSFSTLEIQRTEQGDSAMYLCASSPVGTDTQYFGPGTRLTVL.

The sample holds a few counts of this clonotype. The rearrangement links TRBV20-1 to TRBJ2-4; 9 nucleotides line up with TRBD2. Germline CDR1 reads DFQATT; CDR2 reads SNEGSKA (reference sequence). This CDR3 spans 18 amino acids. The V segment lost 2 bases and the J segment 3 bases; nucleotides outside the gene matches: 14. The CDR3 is CSARPEDVAGALKNIQYF. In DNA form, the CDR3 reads TGCAGTGCTAGACCGGAGGACGTAGCGGGAGCGCTCAAAAACATTCAGTACTTC.

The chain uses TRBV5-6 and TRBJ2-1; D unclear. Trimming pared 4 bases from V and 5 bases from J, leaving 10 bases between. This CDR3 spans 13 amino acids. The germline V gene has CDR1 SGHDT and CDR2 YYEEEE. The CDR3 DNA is TGTGCCAGCAGCCCCATAAATGACAATGAGCAGTTCTTC. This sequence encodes CASSPINDNEQFF. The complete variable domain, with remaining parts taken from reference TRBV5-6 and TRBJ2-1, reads DAGVTQSPTHLIKTRGQQVTLRCSPKSGHDTVSWYQQALGQGPQFIFQYYEEEERQRGNFPDRFSGHQFPNYSSELNVNALLLGDSALYLCASSPINDNEQFFGPGTRLTVL.

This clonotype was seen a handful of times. The CDR3 DNA is TGTGCCAGCAGTCCATTATTTGGATCCGGGGCCAACGTCCTGACTTTC. It is translated as CASSPLFGSGANVLTF. This chain links TRBV2 with TRBJ2-6; D gene uncertain. The CDR3 consists of 16 residues. Germline V gives CDR1 SNHLY, CDR2 FYNNEI. V was trimmed by 5 bases and J by 4 bases, leaving 15 bases between them. The full variable domain, completed using reference TRBV2 and TRBJ2-6, is EPEVTQTPSHQVTQMGQEVILRCVPISNHLYFYWYRQILGQKVEFLVSFYNNEISEKSEIFDDQFSVERPDGSNFTLKIRSTKLEDSAMYFCASSPLFGSGANVLTFGAGSRLTVL.

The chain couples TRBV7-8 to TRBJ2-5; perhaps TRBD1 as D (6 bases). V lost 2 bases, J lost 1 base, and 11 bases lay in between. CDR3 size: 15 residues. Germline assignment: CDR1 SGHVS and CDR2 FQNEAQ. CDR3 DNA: TGTGCCAGCAGCTTATGGCAGGGGTCCCAAGAGACCCAGTACTTC. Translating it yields CASSLWQGSQETQYF.

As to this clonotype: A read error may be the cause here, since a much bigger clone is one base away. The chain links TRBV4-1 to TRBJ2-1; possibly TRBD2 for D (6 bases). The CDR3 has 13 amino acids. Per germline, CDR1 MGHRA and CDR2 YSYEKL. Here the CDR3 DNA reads TGCCCCAGCAGCCAAGATCGGGGGAATGAGCAGTTCTTC. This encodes CPSSQDRGNEQFF.

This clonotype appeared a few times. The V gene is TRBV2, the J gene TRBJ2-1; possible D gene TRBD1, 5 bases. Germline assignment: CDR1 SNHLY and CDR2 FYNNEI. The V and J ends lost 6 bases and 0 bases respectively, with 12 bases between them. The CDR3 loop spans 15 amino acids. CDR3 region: CASRQDTSSYNEQFF. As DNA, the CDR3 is TGTGCCAGCAGACAGGACACGAGCTCCTACAATGAGCAGTTCTTC.